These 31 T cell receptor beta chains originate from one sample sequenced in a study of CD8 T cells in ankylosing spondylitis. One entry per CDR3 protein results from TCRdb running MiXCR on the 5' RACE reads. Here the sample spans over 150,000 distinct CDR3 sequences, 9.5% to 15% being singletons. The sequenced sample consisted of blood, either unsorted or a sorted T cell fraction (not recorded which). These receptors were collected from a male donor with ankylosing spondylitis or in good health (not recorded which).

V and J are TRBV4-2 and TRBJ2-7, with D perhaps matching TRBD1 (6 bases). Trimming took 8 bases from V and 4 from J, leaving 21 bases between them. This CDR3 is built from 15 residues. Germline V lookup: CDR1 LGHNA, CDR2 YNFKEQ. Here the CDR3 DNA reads TGTGCCAGCGGACCCGAGCAGGGGATGGTTTACGAGCAGTACTTC. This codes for CASGPEQGMVYEQYF.

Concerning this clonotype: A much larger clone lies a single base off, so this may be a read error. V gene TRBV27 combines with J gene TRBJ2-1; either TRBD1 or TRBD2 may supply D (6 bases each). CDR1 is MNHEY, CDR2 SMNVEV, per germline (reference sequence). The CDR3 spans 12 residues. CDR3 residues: CSSSLGGYEQFF. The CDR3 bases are TGTTCCAGCAGTTTAGGGGGGTATGAGCAGTTCTTC.

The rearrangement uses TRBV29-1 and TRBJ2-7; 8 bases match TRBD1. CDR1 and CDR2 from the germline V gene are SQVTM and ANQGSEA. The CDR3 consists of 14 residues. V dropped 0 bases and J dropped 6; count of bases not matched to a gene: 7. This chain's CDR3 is CSVEDGRGLGEQYF. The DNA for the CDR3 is TGCAGCGTTGAAGACGGCAGGGGGCTAGGCGAGCAGTACTTC.

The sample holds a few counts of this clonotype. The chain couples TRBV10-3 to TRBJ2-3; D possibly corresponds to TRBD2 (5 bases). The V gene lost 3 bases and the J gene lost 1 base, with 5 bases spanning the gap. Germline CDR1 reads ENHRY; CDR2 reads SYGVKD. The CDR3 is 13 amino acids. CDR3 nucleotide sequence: TGTGCCATCAGTGATAGCGGCACAGATACGCAGTATTTT. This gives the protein CAISDSGTDTQYF.

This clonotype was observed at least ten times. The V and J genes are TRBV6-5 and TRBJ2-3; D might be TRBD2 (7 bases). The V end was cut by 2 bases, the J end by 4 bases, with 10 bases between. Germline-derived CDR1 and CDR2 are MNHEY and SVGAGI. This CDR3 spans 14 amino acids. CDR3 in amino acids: CASSYGGASDTQYF. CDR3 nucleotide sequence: TGTGCCAGCAGTTACGGGGGGGCCTCAGATACGCAGTATTTT.

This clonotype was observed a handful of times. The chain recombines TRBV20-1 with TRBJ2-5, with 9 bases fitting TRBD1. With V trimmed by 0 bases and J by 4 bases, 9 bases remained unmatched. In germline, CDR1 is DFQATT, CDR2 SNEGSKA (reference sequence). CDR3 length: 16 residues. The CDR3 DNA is TGCAGTGCTAGAGATGAGGGACAGGGTTCTATAGAGACCCAGTACTTC. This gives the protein CSARDEGQGSIETQYF.

In nucleotides, the CDR3 is TGCAGTGCTAGAGATGGGGCTAGGAGCACAGATACGCAGTATTTT. Residues: CSARDGARSTDTQYF. This sequence joins TRBV20-1 and TRBJ2-3; the D gene is possibly TRBD1 (5 bases). The V and J ends lost 0 bases and 0 bases respectively, with 10 bases between them. This CDR3 is 15 amino acids long. Per germline, CDR1 DFQATT and CDR2 SNEGSKA (reference sequence).

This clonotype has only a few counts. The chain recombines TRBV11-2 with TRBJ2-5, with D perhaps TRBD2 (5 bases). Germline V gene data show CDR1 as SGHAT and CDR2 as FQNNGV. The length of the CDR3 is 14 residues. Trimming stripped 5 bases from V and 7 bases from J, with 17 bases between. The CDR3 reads CASSPSGAMVTQYF. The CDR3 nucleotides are TGTGCCAGCAGCCCCAGCGGAGCTATGGTGACCCAGTACTTC.

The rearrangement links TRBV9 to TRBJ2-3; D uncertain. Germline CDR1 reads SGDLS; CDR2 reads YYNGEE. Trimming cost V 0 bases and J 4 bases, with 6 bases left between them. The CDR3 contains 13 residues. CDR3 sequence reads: CASSVGDPDTQYF. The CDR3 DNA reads TGTGCCAGCAGCGTAGGGGATCCAGATACGCAGTATTTT. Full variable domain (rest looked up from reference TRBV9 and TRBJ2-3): DSGVTQTPKHLITATGQRVTLRCSPRSGDLSVYWYQQSLDQGLQFLIQYYNGEERAKGNILERFSAQQFPDLHSELNLSSLELGDSALYFCASSVGDPDTQYFGPGTRLTVL.

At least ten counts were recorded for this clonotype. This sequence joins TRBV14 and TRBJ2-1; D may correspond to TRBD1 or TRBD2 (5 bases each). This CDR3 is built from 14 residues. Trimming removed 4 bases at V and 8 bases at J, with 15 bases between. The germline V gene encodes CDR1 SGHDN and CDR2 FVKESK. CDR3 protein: CASSLRDLAHEQFF. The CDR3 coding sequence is TGTGCCAGCAGCCTAAGGGACCTAGCCCATGAGCAGTTCTTC.

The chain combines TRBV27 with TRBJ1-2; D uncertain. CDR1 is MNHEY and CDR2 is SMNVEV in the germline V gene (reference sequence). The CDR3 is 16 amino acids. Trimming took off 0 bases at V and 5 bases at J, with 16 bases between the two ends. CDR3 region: CASSLSRTGLGYGYTF. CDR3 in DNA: TGTGCCAGCAGTTTATCTAGGACGGGGTTAGGGTATGGCTACACCTTC.

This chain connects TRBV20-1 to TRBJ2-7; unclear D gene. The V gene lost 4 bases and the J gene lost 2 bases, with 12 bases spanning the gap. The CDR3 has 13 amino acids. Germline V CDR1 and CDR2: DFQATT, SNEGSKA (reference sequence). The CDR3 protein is CSATLLNAYEQYF. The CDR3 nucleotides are TGCAGTGCTACCTTACTGAACGCCTACGAGCAGTACTTC.

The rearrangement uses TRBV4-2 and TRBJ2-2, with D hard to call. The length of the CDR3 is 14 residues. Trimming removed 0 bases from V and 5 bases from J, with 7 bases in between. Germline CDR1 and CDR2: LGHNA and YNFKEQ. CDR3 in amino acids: CASSQEYRTGELFF. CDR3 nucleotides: TGTGCCAGCAGCCAAGAGTATCGGACCGGGGAGCTGTTTTTT.

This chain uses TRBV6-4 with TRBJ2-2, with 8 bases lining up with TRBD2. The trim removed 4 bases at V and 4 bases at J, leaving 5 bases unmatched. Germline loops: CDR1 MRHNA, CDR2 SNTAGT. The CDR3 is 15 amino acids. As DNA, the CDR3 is TGTGCCAGCAGTGCGCTAGCGGGTGTCACCGGGGAGCTGTTTTTT. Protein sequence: CASSALAGVTGELFF.

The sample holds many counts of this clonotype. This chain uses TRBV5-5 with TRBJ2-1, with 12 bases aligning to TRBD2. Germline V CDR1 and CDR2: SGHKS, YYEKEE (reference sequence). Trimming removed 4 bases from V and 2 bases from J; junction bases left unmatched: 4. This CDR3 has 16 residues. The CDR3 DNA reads TGTGCCAGCAGCGTCCCTAGCGGGAGGGCCTACAATGAGCAGTTCTTC. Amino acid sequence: CASSVPSGRAYNEQFF.

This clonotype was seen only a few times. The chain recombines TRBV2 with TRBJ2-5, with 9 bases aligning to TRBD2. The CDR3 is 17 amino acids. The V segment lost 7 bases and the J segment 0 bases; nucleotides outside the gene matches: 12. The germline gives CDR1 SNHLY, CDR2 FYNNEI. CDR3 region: CASNPLAGVPYQETQYF. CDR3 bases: TGTGCCAGCAACCCATTAGCGGGAGTGCCGTACCAAGAGACCCAGTACTTC. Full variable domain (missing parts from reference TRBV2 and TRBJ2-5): EPEVTQTPSHQVTQMGQEVILRCVPISNHLYFYWYRQILGQKVEFLVSFYNNEISEKSEIFDDQFSVERPDGSNFTLKIRSTKLEDSAMYFCASNPLAGVPYQETQYFGPGTRLLVL.

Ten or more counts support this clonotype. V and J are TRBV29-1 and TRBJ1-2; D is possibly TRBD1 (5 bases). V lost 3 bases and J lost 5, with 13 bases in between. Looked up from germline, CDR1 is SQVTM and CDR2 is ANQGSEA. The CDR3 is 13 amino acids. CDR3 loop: CSVDEGPFYGYTF. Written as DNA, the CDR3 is TGCAGCGTTGACGAGGGGCCCTTTTATGGCTACACCTTC.

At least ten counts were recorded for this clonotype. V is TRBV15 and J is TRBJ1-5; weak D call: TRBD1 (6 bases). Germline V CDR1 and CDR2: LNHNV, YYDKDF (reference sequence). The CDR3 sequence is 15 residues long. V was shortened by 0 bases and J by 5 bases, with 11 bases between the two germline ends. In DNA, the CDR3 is TGTGCCACCAGCAGAGATAGGGGGGGCCATCAGCCCCAGCATTTT. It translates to CATSRDRGGHQPQHF.

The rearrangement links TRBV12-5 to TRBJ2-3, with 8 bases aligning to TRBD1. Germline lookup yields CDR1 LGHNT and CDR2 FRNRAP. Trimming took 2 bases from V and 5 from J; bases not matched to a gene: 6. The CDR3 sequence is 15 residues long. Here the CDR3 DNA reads TGTGCTAGTGGTTTGCCGAACAGGGGGTTAGATACGCAGTATTTT. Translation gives CASGLPNRGLDTQYF.

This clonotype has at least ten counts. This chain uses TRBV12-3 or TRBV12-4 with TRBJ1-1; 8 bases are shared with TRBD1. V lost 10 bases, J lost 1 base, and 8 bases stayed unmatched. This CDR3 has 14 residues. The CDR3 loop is CATTTGAPNTEAFF. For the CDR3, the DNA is TGTGCCACGACGACAGGGGCCCCGAACACTGAAGCTTTCTTT.

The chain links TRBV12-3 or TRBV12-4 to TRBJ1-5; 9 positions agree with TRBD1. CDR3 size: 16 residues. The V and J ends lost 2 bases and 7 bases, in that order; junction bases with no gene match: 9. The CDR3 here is CASSLRGTGPQQPQHF. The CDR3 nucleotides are TGTGCCAGCAGTTTACGTGGGACAGGGCCACAACAGCCCCAGCATTTT.

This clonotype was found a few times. The CDR3 loop reads CASSSPLAASDTQYF. The CDR3 coding sequence is TGCGCCAGCAGCTCCCCCTTAGCGGCCTCGGATACGCAGTATTTT. The chain recombines TRBV5-1 with TRBJ2-3; tentative D call: TRBD2 (6 bases). Per germline, CDR1 SGHRS and CDR2 YFSETQ. This CDR3 has 15 amino acids. Between the trimmed V and J ends, which lost 3 bases and 6 bases, there was a span of 17 bases. Variable domain in full (rest from reference TRBV5-1 and TRBJ2-3): KAGVTQTPRYLIKTRGQQVTLSCSPISGHRSVSWYQQTPGQGLQFLFEYFSETQRNKGNFPGRFSGRQFSNSRSEMNVSTLELGDSALYLCASSSPLAASDTQYFGPGTRLTVL.

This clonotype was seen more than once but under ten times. CDR3 nucleotide sequence: TGTGCCAGTCAGTTTACCGGACAGGGAGAAGCTTTCTTT. Encoded protein: CASQFTGQGEAFF. The chain couples TRBV12-3 or TRBV12-4 to TRBJ1-1, with 8 positions matching TRBD1. The junction had 11 bases not matched to a gene; V was cut back by 9 bases and J by 8 bases. This CDR3 has 13 residues.

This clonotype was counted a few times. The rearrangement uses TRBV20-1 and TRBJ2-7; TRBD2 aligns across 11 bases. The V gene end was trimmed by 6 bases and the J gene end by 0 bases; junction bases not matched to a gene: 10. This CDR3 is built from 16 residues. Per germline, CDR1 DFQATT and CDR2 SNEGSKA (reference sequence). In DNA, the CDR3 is TGCAGTGCGATCGAGACTAGCGGGGCGAGCTCCTACGAGCAGTACTTC. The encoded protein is CSAIETSGASSYEQYF.

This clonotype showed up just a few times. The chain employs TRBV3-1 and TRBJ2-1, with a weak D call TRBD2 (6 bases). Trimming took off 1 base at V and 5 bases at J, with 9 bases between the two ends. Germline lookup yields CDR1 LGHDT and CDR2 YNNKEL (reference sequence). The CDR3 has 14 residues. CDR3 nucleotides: TGTGCCAGCAGCCAAGGCGGGGTCGACAATGAGCAGTTCTTC. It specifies CASSQGGVDNEQFF.

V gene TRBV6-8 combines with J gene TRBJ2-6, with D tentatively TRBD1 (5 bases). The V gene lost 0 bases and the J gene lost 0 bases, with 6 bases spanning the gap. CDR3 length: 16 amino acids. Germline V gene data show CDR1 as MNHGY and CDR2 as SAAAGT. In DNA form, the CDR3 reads TGTGCCAGCAGTTACTCTGACAGCTCTGGGGCCAACGTCCTGACTTTC. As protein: CASSYSDSSGANVLTF.

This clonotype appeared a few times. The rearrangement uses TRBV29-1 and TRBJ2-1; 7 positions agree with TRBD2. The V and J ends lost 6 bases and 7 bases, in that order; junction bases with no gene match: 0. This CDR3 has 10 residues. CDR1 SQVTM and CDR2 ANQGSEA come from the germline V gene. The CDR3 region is CSVGGNEQFF. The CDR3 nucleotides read TGCAGCGTCGGGGGGAATGAGCAGTTCTTC.

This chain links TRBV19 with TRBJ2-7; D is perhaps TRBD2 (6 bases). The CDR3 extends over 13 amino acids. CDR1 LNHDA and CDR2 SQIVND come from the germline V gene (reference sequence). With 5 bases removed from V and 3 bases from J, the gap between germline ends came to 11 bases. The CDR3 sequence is CASSSAGIYEQYF. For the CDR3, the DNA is TGTGCCAGTAGTTCCGCGGGGATCTACGAGCAGTACTTC.

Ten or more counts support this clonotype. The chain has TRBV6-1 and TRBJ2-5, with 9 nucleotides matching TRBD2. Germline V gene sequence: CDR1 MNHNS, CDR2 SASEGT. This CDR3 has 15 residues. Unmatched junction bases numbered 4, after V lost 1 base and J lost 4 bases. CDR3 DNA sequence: TGTGCCAGCAGTGAAGGGGCGGGAGGGCCAGAGACCCAGTACTTC. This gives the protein CASSEGAGGPETQYF.

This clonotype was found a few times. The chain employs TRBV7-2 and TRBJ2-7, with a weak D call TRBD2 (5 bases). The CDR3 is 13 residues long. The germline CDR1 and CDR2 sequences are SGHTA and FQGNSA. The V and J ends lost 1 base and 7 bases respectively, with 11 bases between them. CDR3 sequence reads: CASSLGRGWEQYF. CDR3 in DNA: TGTGCCAGCAGCTTAGGACGGGGTTGGGAGCAGTACTTC.

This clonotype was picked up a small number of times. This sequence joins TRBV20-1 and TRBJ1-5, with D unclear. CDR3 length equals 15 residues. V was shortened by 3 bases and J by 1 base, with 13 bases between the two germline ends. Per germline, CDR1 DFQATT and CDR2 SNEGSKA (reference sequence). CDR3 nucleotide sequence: TGCAGTGCTAGTCCTGAGGTAGGAAGCAATCAGCCCCAGCATTTT. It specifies CSASPEVGSNQPQHF.